The entry below describes one T cell receptor beta chain. What it recognizes is unknown. The sample originates from a study of T cell responses to AZD1222 COVID-19 vaccine. Study information: Doses given second, at about 4 or about 12 weeks, were pooled.

Whole-study results and caveats: The study sampled repertoires only after the peak T cell response. The donors showed a predominance of white British ancestry and of females, with possible underestimation of clonal diversity.

The CDR3 is made up of 14 amino acids. In germline, CDR1 is MNHEY, CDR2 SVGAGI. Trimming took 8 bases from V and 0 from J, leaving 10 bases between them. Some clones are missing from TCRdb's copy, which holds only in-frame ones; the method was immunoSEQ multiplex PCR. The data contain 60,000 to 70,000 clones, over 75% of them seen just once; the ten biggest clones take up less than 20%. The TCR originated in an adult in good health. The input for sequencing was peripheral blood, taken on day 0 of AZD1222 vaccination. The rearrangement links TRBV6-5 to TRBJ2-2; D is unresolved. CDR3 region: CASLRHANTGELFF. DNA of the CDR3: TGTGCCAGCTTGCGCCACGCGAACACCGGGGAGCTGTTTTTT.